These 22 T cell receptor beta chains were all obtained from the same sample, sequenced in a study of blood T cells in healthy people across ages. A second PCR of roughly 7 to 11 cycles used a sample-barcoded 5' primer and a J-beta primer mix. In TCRdb, the 5' RACE reads were re-called with MiXCR into one record per CDR3 protein. The profile shows approximately 1.5 million distinct CDR3 sequences, about 31% of them singletons. Sequenced material: blood. The receptors were gathered from a woman aged 25 to 39 in good health.

The genes are TRBV28 and TRBJ2-3; TRBD2 is a possible D gene (6 bases). This CDR3 contains 14 residues. CDR1 is MDHEN, CDR2 SYDVKM, per germline. V gave up 8 bases and J gave up 0 bases, with 12 bases separating them. The CDR3 reads CASDPAGSTDTQYF. The CDR3 DNA is TGTGCCAGCGACCCAGCGGGCAGCACAGATACGCAGTATTTT.

The rearrangement links TRBV6-5 to TRBJ1-6, with D unclear. The CDR3 is made up of 13 amino acids. Trimming removed 6 bases from V and 7 bases from J, with 10 bases in between. Germline loops: CDR1 MNHEY, CDR2 SVGAGI. The CDR3, as DNA: TGTGCCAGCAGCCCTGAATCAAATTCACCCCTCCACTTT. This gives the protein CASSPESNSPLHF.

The rearrangement links TRBV20-1 to TRBJ1-1, with TRBD1 identical over 11 bases. CDR1 is DFQATT and CDR2 is SNEGSKA in the germline V gene (reference sequence). The trim removed 1 base at V and 10 bases at J, leaving 5 bases unmatched. The CDR3 contains 13 residues. As DNA, the CDR3 is TGCAGTGCTAGAGGCGGACAGGGGGCGAGAGCTTTCTTT. Its translation: CSARGGQGARAFF.

This clonotype was seen more than once but under ten times. The chain uses TRBV30 and TRBJ2-3; no definite D call. V lost 4 bases to trimming and J lost 5 bases, with 16 bases between them. CDR3 length equals 14 residues. CDR1 is GTSNPN, CDR2 SVGIG, per germline (reference sequence). DNA of the CDR3: TGTGCCTGGACCGAAGTGGGTAGGAAAGATACGCAGTATTTT. It encodes CAWTEVGRKDTQYF. Filled out from reference TRBV30 and TRBJ2-3, the complete variable domain reads SQTIHQWPATLVQPVGSPLSLECTVEGTSNPNLYWYRQAAGRGLQLLFYSVGIGQISSEVPQNLSASRPQDRQFILSSKKLLLSDSGFYLCAWTEVGRKDTQYFGPGTRLTVL.

Details on this clonotype: A much larger clone lies one base from this, so it may be a read error. No conserved phenylalanine or tryptophan is present at the end of the CDR3, so a read error is the likely explanation. This sequence joins TRBV6-4 and TRBJ2-3, with D possibly TRBD1 on 5 matching bases. Germline V CDR1 and CDR2: MRHNA, SNTAGT. The CDR3 covers 14 residues. The V end lost 2 bases, the J end lost 4 bases, and 10 bases lay between the germline ends. The CDR3 spells CASSDGQGADTQYC. CDR3 bases: TGTGCCAGCAGTGACGGTCAGGGTGCAGATACGCAGTATTGT.

The sample holds a few counts of this clonotype. V gene TRBV11-1 combines with J gene TRBJ2-5; D is undetermined. This CDR3 contains 17 residues. CDR1 and CDR2 (germline): SGHAT, FQDESV (reference sequence). V was cut by 0 bases and J by 2 bases, with 16 bases left in between. DNA of the CDR3: TGTGCCAGCAGCTTAGCGGCTTTTCCAGCTTCTCAAGAGACCCAGTACTTC. Translated: CASSLAAFPASQETQYF. Supplemented by reference TRBV11-1 and TRBJ2-5, the full variable domain reads EAEVAQSPRYKITEKSQAVAFWCDPISGHATLYWYRQILGQGPELLVQFQDESVVDDSQLPKDRFSAERLKGVDSTLKIQPAELGDSAMYLCASSLAAFPASQETQYFGPGTRLLVL.

CDR3 sequence reads: CASSLELVGGAYEQYF. CDR3 in DNA: TGTGCCAGCAGCTTAGAATTGGTGGGGGGCGCCTACGAGCAGTACTTC. The rearrangement uses TRBV7-2 and TRBJ2-7; perhaps D is TRBD1 or TRBD2 (6 bases each). V gave up 1 base and J gave up 2 bases, with 15 bases separating them. CDR3 length: 16 residues. Per the germline V gene, CDR1 is SGHTA and CDR2 is FQGNSA.

This clonotype was counted only a few times. The chain couples TRBV11-2 to TRBJ2-7, with 9 positions matching TRBD2. The CDR3 totals 15 residues. Unmatched junction bases numbered 8, after V lost 4 bases and J lost 4 bases. Per germline, CDR1 SGHAT and CDR2 FQNNGV. The chain's CDR3 is CASSSPGLAWYEQYF. CDR3 nucleotides: TGTGCCAGCAGCTCGCCGGGACTAGCCTGGTACGAGCAGTACTTC.

This clonotype was found a few times. The chain recombines TRBV12-3 or TRBV12-4 with TRBJ1-1, with D unclear. V gave up 8 bases and J gave up 7 bases, with 23 bases separating them. This CDR3 has 15 amino acids. The CDR3 coding sequence is TGTGCCAGCGGGGAGATAGACAACCTCCAATTTGAAGCTTTCTTT. Translated: CASGEIDNLQFEAFF.

The chain employs TRBV7-6 and TRBJ1-5, with D unclear. The germline CDR1 and CDR2 sequences are SGHVS and FNYEAQ. V was cut by 4 bases and J by 7 bases, with 17 bases left in between. The CDR3 is 15 residues long. CDR3 in amino acids: CASSSSGGPLQPQHF. For the CDR3, the DNA is TGTGCCAGCAGCTCGAGTGGCGGCCCTTTGCAGCCCCAGCATTTT.

The chain combines TRBV6-5 with TRBJ2-3, with unresolved D. There are 13 residues in the CDR3. Trimming stripped 6 bases from V and 2 bases from J, with 9 bases between. Germline values: CDR1 MNHEY, CDR2 SVGAGI. This CDR3 reads CASRSDFTDTQYF. The CDR3 coding sequence is TGTGCCAGCAGATCAGACTTCACAGATACGCAGTATTTT.

Ten or more counts support this clonotype. This chain joins TRBV7-6 and TRBJ2-5, with 8 bases matching TRBD1. The CDR3 consists of 17 residues. Trimming cost V 6 bases and J 4 bases; bases outside gene matches: 16. The germline V gene has CDR1 SGHVS and CDR2 FNYEAQ. In nucleotides, the CDR3 is TGTGCCAGCAGTCATAAGCTCCCGGACAGGGTGGGAGAGACCCAGTACTTC. This gives the protein CASSHKLPDRVGETQYF.

This clonotype was seen a few times. The chain joins TRBV6-6 to TRBJ2-3; 13 bases are shared with TRBD2. With 6 bases clipped from V and 0 bases from J, the junction kept 3 bases outside the gene matches. The CDR3 sequence is 16 residues long. Per the germline V gene, CDR1 is MNHNY and CDR2 is SVGAGI (reference sequence). CDR3 sequence reads: CASRGLAGTSTDTQYF. The CDR3 region has the DNA TGTGCCAGCAGGGGACTAGCGGGGACTAGCACAGATACGCAGTATTTT.

The V and J genes are TRBV13 and TRBJ2-3; TRBD1 matches 9 bases. CDR1 PRHDT and CDR2 FYEKMQ come from the germline V gene (reference sequence). V trimming: 5 bases; J trimming: 7 bases; junction bases outside the gene matches: 16. This CDR3 comprises 17 residues. CDR3 sequence: CASSLRGSGQGMHTQYF. For the CDR3, the DNA is TGTGCCAGCAGCCTGAGGGGGTCGGGACAGGGAATGCATACGCAGTATTTT.

The rearrangement links TRBV10-2 to TRBJ2-3; 12 bases fit TRBD2. Germline trimming cut 6 bases from V and 4 bases from J; bases unmatched to any gene: 14. The CDR3 is 18 amino acids. Germline V gene sequence: CDR1 WSHSY, CDR2 SAAADI. The CDR3 DNA sequence: TGCGCCAGCAGCCACTCCACGACTAGCGGGGGCGGGGCAGATACGCAGTATTTT. The encoded protein is CASSHSTTSGGGADTQYF.

This sequence joins TRBV4-2 and TRBJ1-2; unclear D gene. Trimming pared 0 bases from V and 3 bases from J, leaving 14 bases between. The CDR3 length is 16 residues. Germline V gene sequence: CDR1 LGHNA, CDR2 YNFKEQ. The CDR3 is CASSQDPGYDYYGYTF. The CDR3 DNA follows: TGTGCCAGCAGCCAAGATCCCGGTTATGACTACTATGGCTACACCTTC.

This clonotype was detected once. The chain joins TRBV20-1 to TRBJ1-4, with D possibly TRBD1 on 6 matching bases. The V gene lost 8 bases and the J gene lost 7 bases, with 14 bases spanning the gap. The CDR3 is 12 residues long. The germline V gene has CDR1 DFQATT and CDR2 SNEGSKA (reference sequence). The CDR3 sequence is CSPGGRGEKLFF. CDR3 bases: TGCAGTCCCGGGGGGCGTGGTGAAAAACTGTTTTTT.

J is TRBJ1-1 and V is TRBV3-1, with 10 bases lining up with TRBD1. CDR3 size: 13 residues. Losses at the gene ends were 7 bases for V and 4 bases for J; bases not matched to a gene: 3. The germline CDR1 and CDR2 sequences are LGHDT and YNNKEL (reference sequence). The CDR3 loop reads CASTGQGVTEAFF. The CDR3 DNA follows: TGTGCCAGCACCGGACAGGGGGTCACTGAAGCTTTCTTT.

This rearrangement joins TRBV28 to TRBJ2-3; a possible D gene is TRBD2 (5 bases). Germline loops: CDR1 MDHEN, CDR2 SYDVKM. V shed 8 bases and J shed 5 bases, with 11 bases lying between them. This CDR3 spans 12 amino acids. CDR3 in DNA: TGTGCCAGCCGGGGATGGAAAGATACGCAGTATTTT. It codes for CASRGWKDTQYF.

The rearrangement links TRBV27 to TRBJ1-2, with 8 bases fitting TRBD1. The CDR3 length is 13 residues. The junction had 4 bases not matched to a gene; V was cut back by 6 bases and J by 4 bases. Germline CDR1 MNHEY, CDR2 SMNVEV (reference sequence). The DNA for the CDR3 is TGTGCCAGCAGCAAGGGACAGGCCTATGGCTACACCTTC. Protein: CASSKGQAYGYTF.

The J gene is TRBJ1-1, the V gene TRBV6-2 or TRBV6-3, with D unclear. The CDR3 covers 13 residues. Trimming pared 4 bases from V and 4 bases from J, leaving 10 bases between. Germline V CDR1 and CDR2: MNHEY, SVGEGT. CDR3 bases: TGTGCCAGCAGTTCCCGTCAGGTCACTGAAGCTTTCTTT. Its translation is CASSSRQVTEAFF.

This clonotype came up many times. V and J are TRBV7-3 and TRBJ2-6; D possibly corresponds to TRBD2 (6 bases). Germline values: CDR1 SGHTA, CDR2 FQGTGA. The CDR3 loop spans 17 amino acids. Between the trimmed V and J ends, which lost 5 bases and 4 bases, there was a span of 18 bases. The CDR3 loop reads CASSPMSKAGGANVLTF. CDR3 bases: TGTGCCAGCAGCCCTATGTCGAAGGCGGGAGGGGCCAACGTCCTGACTTTC. The variable domain in full, completed from reference TRBV7-3 and TRBJ2-6, reads GAGVSQTPSNKVTEKGKYVELRCDPISGHTALYWYRQSLGQGPEFLIYFQGTGAADDSGLPNDRFFAVRPEGSVSTLKIQRTERGDSAVYLCASSPMSKAGGANVLTFGAGSRLTVL.